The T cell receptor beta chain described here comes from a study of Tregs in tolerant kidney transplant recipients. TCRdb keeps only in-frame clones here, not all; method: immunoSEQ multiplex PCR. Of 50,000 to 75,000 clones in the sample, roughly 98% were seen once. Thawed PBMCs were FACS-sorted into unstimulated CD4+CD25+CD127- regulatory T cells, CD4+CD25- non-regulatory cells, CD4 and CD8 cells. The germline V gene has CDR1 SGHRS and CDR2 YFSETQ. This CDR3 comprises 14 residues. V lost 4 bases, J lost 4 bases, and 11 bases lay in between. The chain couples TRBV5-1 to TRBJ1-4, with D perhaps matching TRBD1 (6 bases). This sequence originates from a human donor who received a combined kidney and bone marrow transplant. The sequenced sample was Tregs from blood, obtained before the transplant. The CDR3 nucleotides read TGCGCCAGCAGCGCGACAGGCAGTAATGAAAAACTGTTTTTT. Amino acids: CASSATGSNEKLFF. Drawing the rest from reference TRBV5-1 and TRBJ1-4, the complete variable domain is KAGVTQTPRYLIKTRGQQVTLSCSPISGHRSVSWYQQTPGQGLQFLFEYFSETQRNKGNFPGRFSGRQFSNSRSEMNVSTLELGDSALYLCASSATGSNEKLFFGSGTQLSVL.